Following are 27 T cell receptor beta chains from one sample sequenced in a study of shared T cell receptors in the human thymus. The data were produced by immunoSEQ multiplex PCR, yet TCRdb's version contains in-frame clones alone and is incomplete. The table includes 700,000 to 750,000 clones, 80% to 90% detected once. The sample was also reused in another study, on human thymus T cells.

The sample taken for sequencing was thymocytes. The source of these receptors is a girl under three years old with a congenital heart defect.

The V call is TRBV10-3, the J call TRBJ1-3, with a possible D match to TRBD1 (6 bases). Germline CDR1 is ENHRY and CDR2 is SYGVKD. Trimming pared 3 bases from V and 0 bases from J, leaving 12 bases between. The CDR3 consists of 16 residues. The chain's CDR3 is CAISDPPGASGNTIYF. The DNA for the CDR3 is TGTGCCATCAGTGACCCTCCAGGGGCCTCTGGAAACACCATATATTTT.

This chain connects TRBV9 to TRBJ2-2; 7 bases line up with TRBD1. The CDR3 is 15 amino acids. Germline CDR1 SGDLS, CDR2 YYNGEE. V was clipped by 3 bases and J by 3 bases; unmatched bases: 5. The CDR3, as DNA: TGTGCCAGCAGCGCTGGAGACAGGGACACCGGGGAGCTGTTTTTT. As protein: CASSAGDRDTGELFF.

The genes are TRBV6-1 and TRBJ1-5, with D perhaps matching TRBD1 (6 bases). This CDR3 region has 14 residues. Germline CDR1 reads MNHNS; CDR2 reads SASEGT. Trimming cost V 5 bases and J 5 bases, with 13 bases left between them. DNA for the CDR3: TGTGCCAGCAGTCCAGGGGTTTGGGATCAGCCCCAGCATTTT. Amino acids: CASSPGVWDQPQHF.

The rearrangement links TRBV10-3 to TRBJ1-6, with D possibly being TRBD1 (6 bases). The germline V gene encodes CDR1 ENHRY and CDR2 SYGVKD. The germline V and J ends were trimmed by 6 bases and 5 bases, with 14 bases remaining between them. This CDR3 is 15 amino acids long. The CDR3 protein is CAISDPYRDNSPLHF. The CDR3 coding sequence is TGTGCCATCAGCGACCCGTACAGGGATAATTCACCCCTCCACTTT.

This chain joins TRBV28 and TRBJ1-6; D possibly corresponds to TRBD1 (5 bases). The CDR3 loop spans 19 amino acids. From germline, CDR1 is MDHEN and CDR2 SYDVKM. Trimming cost V 0 bases and J 7 bases, with 22 bases left between them. CDR3 sequence: CASSLCGAPMGGGNSPLHF. CDR3 bases: TGTGCCAGCAGTTTATGTGGGGCGCCCATGGGGGGGGGAAATTCACCCCTCCACTTT.

J is TRBJ1-3 and V is TRBV9, with 7 bases lining up with TRBD1. This CDR3 region has 14 residues. V shed 0 bases, J shed 6 bases, and the junction held 3 bases outside the gene matches. CDR1 is SGDLS and CDR2 is YYNGEE in the germline V gene. The CDR3 loop reads CASSVDDRVNTIYF. DNA for the CDR3: TGTGCCAGCAGCGTAGATGACAGGGTAAACACCATATATTTT.

The chain has TRBV29-1 and TRBJ2-5; possibly TRBD1 for D (5 bases). From germline, CDR1 is SQVTM and CDR2 ANQGSEA. The CDR3 runs 13 residues. Trimming left V 5 bases short and J 3 bases short, with 13 bases between. The CDR3 protein is CSVLQGRKETQYF. The DNA of the CDR3 is TGCAGCGTTCTCCAGGGAAGGAAAGAGACCCAGTACTTC. Looking up the rest from reference TRBV29-1 and TRBJ2-5 gives the full variable domain: SAVISQKPSRDICQRGTSLTIQCQVDSQVTMMFWYRQQPGQSLTLIATANQGSEATYESGFVIDKFPISRPNLTFSTLTVSNMSPEDSSIYLCSVLQGRKETQYFGPGTRLLVL.

Details on this clone: Other DNA sequences in this sample translate to the same CDR3. The chain has TRBV9 and TRBJ1-1, with D maybe TRBD1 (5 bases). This CDR3 comprises 13 residues. Trimming left V 3 bases short and J 1 base short, with 7 bases between. Looked up from germline, CDR1 is SGDLS and CDR2 is YYNGEE. CDR3: CASSEDRNTEAFF. CDR3 DNA: TGTGCCAGCAGCGAAGACAGGAACACTGAAGCTTTCTTT.

This clone has more than one count but fewer than ten. This chain uses TRBV9 with TRBJ2-6; D is perhaps TRBD1 (5 bases). Trimming stripped 0 bases from V and 6 bases from J, with 7 bases between. The CDR3 has 14 amino acids. From germline, CDR1 is SGDLS and CDR2 YYNGEE. The CDR3 bases are TGTGCCAGCAGCGTAGAAGGACAGGCCAACGTCCTGACTTTC. Protein product: CASSVEGQANVLTF.

This chain uses TRBV6-1 with TRBJ2-7; possible D gene TRBD2, 5 bases. In germline, CDR1 is MNHNS, CDR2 SASEGT. The CDR3 extends over 14 amino acids. The V end lost 5 bases, the J end lost 0 bases, and 11 bases lay between the germline ends. As DNA, the CDR3 is TGTGCCAGCAGTCATCCGGGATCCTCCTACGAGCAGTACTTC. This translates into CASSHPGSSYEQYF.

The chain combines TRBV7-6 with TRBJ2-3; a possible D gene is TRBD2 (6 bases). Trimming removed 2 bases from V and 3 bases from J, with 15 bases in between. The CDR3 spans 16 residues. Germline lookup yields CDR1 SGHVS and CDR2 FNYEAQ. The CDR3 nucleotides are TGTGCCAGCAGCTTATTTCCGGGGGTTGGGACAGATACGCAGTATTTT. It codes for CASSLFPGVGTDTQYF.

The V and J genes are TRBV9 and TRBJ1-5; TRBD1 agrees at 7 bases. CDR1 and CDR2 (germline): SGDLS, YYNGEE. This CDR3 has 15 amino acids. V lost 2 bases, J lost 3 bases, and 5 bases stayed unmatched. The CDR3 loop is CASSVTGTNNQPQHF. CDR3 in DNA: TGTGCCAGCAGCGTGACAGGGACCAACAATCAGCCCCAGCATTTT.

This chain joins TRBV6-4 and TRBJ2-1, with TRBD2 matching over 7 bases. The CDR3 extends over 16 amino acids. The V gene's germline CDR1 is MRHNA and CDR2 SNTAGT. V lost 4 bases and J lost 1; bases outside the gene matches: 7. As DNA, the CDR3 is TGTGCCAGCAGTGGGATTGGGAGGGGATCCTACAATGAGCAGTTCTTC. Its translation: CASSGIGRGSYNEQFF.

The chain is built from TRBV6-6 and TRBJ1-3; a possible D gene is TRBD1 (5 bases). Per the germline V gene, CDR1 is MNHNY and CDR2 is SVGAGI (reference sequence). This CDR3 is built from 15 residues. Deletions cut 6 bases from V and 4 bases from J, with 16 bases between. The CDR3 DNA follows: TGTGCCAGCAGGGACTCCAGGGAGGCCGGAAACACCATATATTTT. Residues: CASRDSREAGNTIYF.

The chain recombines TRBV9 with TRBJ2-2, with a possible D match to TRBD1 (6 bases). The V gene lost 0 bases and the J gene lost 0 bases, with 21 bases spanning the gap. Germline values: CDR1 SGDLS, CDR2 YYNGEE. The CDR3 is made up of 20 amino acids. The CDR3 DNA follows: TGTGCCAGCAGCGTAGAGAGGTGGGGGTCCGGGACATCGAACACCGGGGAGCTGTTTTTT. Its protein product is CASSVERWGSGTSNTGELFF.

The J gene is TRBJ2-7, the V gene TRBV4-1; D uncertain. Trimming removed 0 bases at V and 3 bases at J, with 18 bases between. This CDR3 comprises 17 residues. Germline assignment: CDR1 MGHRA and CDR2 YSYEKL. DNA of the CDR3: TGCGCCAGCAGCCAAGAGTGGAGCACCCCCATACTCTACGAGCAGTACTTC. It yields the protein CASSQEWSTPILYEQYF.

The chain couples TRBV7-8 to TRBJ2-5, with a tentative D call TRBD1 (6 bases). CDR3 size: 16 residues. The germline CDR1 and CDR2 sequences are SGHVS and FQNEAQ. Trimming took 5 bases from V and 2 from J, leaving 18 bases between them. The CDR3 nucleotides are TGTGCCAGCAGCCCCGAATTCAGGGGAAGGCAAGAGACCCAGTACTTC. Amino acids: CASSPEFRGRQETQYF.

The V and J genes are TRBV20-1 and TRBJ1-2; D remains unclear. Germline CDR1 reads DFQATT; CDR2 reads SNEGSKA (reference sequence). The CDR3 spans 11 residues. V gave up 5 bases and J gave up 8 bases, with 12 bases separating them. This chain's CDR3 is CSAEAPWGYTF. The DNA for the CDR3 is TGCAGTGCTGAGGCGCCTTGGGGCTACACCTTC.

The chain carries TRBV13 and TRBJ1-2, with a possible D match to TRBD1 (6 bases). V lost 5 bases and J 3 bases, leaving 19 bases between the germline ends. The CDR3 totals 16 residues. Germline V gives CDR1 PRHDT, CDR2 FYEKMQ (reference sequence). CDR3 coding DNA: TGTGCCAGCAGCCGCGGGCGGACAGAGGGGGACTATGGCTACACCTTC. This codes for CASSRGRTEGDYGYTF. Complete variable domain (other parts from reference TRBV13 and TRBJ1-2): AAGVIQSPRHLIKEKRETATLKCYPIPRHDTVYWYQQGPGQDPQFLISFYEKMQSDKGSIPDRFSAQQFSDYHSELNMSSLELGDSALYFCASSRGRTEGDYGYTFGSGTRLTVV.

The chain has TRBV9 and TRBJ2-7; possible D gene TRBD2, 7 bases. Looked up from germline, CDR1 is SGDLS and CDR2 is YYNGEE. Trimming pared 0 bases from V and 7 bases from J, leaving 11 bases between. The CDR3 is made up of 13 amino acids. CDR3 residues: CASSVGGGTEQYF. CDR3 nucleotides: TGTGCCAGCAGCGTAGGGGGGGGGACAGAGCAGTACTTC.

The chain combines TRBV28 with TRBJ1-3, with 7 bases that match TRBD1. Germline V gene sequence: CDR1 MDHEN, CDR2 SYDVKM. This CDR3 region has 15 residues. V lost 5 bases, J lost 4 bases, and 8 bases stayed unmatched. CDR3 sequence (DNA): TGTGCCAGCAGTCCGACAGGGACTGGCGGAAACACCATATATTTT. Amino acids: CASSPTGTGGNTIYF.

This sequence joins TRBV4-1 and TRBJ1-1; D call uncertain. Germline V lookup: CDR1 MGHRA, CDR2 YSYEKL. The CDR3 totals 17 residues. Trimming cost V 4 bases and J 0 bases, with 18 bases left between them. The chain's CDR3 is CASSPHRISYMNTEAFF. In DNA, the CDR3 is TGCGCCAGCAGCCCGCACCGAATTTCTTACATGAACACTGAAGCTTTCTTT.

The chain carries TRBV25-1 and TRBJ2-3, with 14 bases lining up with TRBD2. This CDR3 has 16 amino acids. CDR1 is MGHDK, CDR2 SYGVNS, per germline. J was trimmed by 0 bases and V by 7 bases; bases with no gene match: 3. CDR3 sequence (DNA): TGTGCCAGCACCCGGACTAGCGGGGGGAGCACAGATACGCAGTATTTT. It specifies CASTRTSGGSTDTQYF.

This clone was detected only once. The gene calls are TRBV15 and TRBJ1-2; 9 bases agree with TRBD1. V lost 2 bases to trimming and J lost 8 bases; unmatched junction nucleotides: 9. The CDR3 contains 15 residues. From germline, CDR1 is LNHNV and CDR2 YYDKDF (reference sequence). CDR3 DNA sequence: TGTGCCACCAGCAGATCCGGACAGGGGCTTAGAGGCTACACCTTC. This sequence encodes CATSRSGQGLRGYTF.

This chain links TRBV5-1 with TRBJ2-1; TRBD1 aligns across 8 bases. Germline assignment: CDR1 SGHRS and CDR2 YFSETQ. After removal of 0 bases from V and 6 bases from J, the junction contained 8 bases not matched to a gene. The CDR3 runs 16 residues. The CDR3: CASSLGPGGDSNEQFF. DNA of the CDR3: TGCGCCAGCAGCTTGGGCCCAGGGGGCGACAGCAATGAGCAGTTCTTC.

The chain joins TRBV5-4 to TRBJ1-1; a possible D gene is TRBD1 (5 bases). Per the germline V gene, CDR1 is SGHNT and CDR2 is YYREEE (reference sequence). V lost 2 bases and J 0 bases, leaving 17 bases between the germline ends. The CDR3 covers 17 residues. The CDR3 region has the DNA TGTGCCAGCAGCTTTTGGGGGGGGAGGGTAATGAACACTGAAGCTTTCTTT. Translating it yields CASSFWGGRVMNTEAFF.

The rearrangement links TRBV5-1 to TRBJ2-2; tentatively, D is TRBD1 (6 bases). V dropped 4 bases and J dropped 4 bases, with 11 bases sitting between them. The germline V gene has CDR1 SGHRS and CDR2 YFSETQ. CDR3 length: 14 residues. This chain's CDR3 is CASSPGHTTGELFF. For the CDR3, the DNA is TGCGCCAGCAGCCCGGGACACACCACCGGGGAGCTGTTTTTT.